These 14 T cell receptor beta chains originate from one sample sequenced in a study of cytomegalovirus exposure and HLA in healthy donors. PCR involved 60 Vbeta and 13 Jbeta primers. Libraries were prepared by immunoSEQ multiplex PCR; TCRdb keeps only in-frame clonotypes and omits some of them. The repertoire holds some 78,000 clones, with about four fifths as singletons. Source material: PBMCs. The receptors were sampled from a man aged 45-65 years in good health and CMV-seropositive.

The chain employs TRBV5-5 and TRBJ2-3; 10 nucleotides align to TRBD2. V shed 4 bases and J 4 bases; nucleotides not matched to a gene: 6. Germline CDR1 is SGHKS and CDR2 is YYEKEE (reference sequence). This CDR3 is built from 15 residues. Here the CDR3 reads CASSTGLAWADTQYF. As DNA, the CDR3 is TGTGCCAGCAGCACGGGACTAGCGTGGGCAGATACGCAGTATTTT. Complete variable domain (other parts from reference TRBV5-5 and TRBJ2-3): DAGVTQSPTHLIKTRGQQVTLRCSPISGHKSVSWYQQVLGQGPQFIFQYYEKEERGRGNFPDRFSARQFPNYSSELNVNALLLGDSALYLCASSTGLAWADTQYFGPGTRLTVL.

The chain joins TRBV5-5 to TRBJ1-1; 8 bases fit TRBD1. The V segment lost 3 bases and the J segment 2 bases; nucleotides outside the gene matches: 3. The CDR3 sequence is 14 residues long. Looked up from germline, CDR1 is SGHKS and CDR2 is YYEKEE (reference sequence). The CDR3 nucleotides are TGTGCCAGCAGCTCGACAGGGGCTAACACTGAAGCTTTCTTT. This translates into CASSSTGANTEAFF.

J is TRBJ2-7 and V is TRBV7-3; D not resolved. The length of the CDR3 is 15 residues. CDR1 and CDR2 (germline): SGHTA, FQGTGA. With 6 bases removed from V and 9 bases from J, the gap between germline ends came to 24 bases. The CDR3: CASSSNPALPSGQYF. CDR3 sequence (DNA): TGTGCCAGCAGTTCCAATCCGGCCCTACCCTCAGGGCAGTACTTC. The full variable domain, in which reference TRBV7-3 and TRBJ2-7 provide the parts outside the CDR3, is GAGVSQTPSNKVTEKGKYVELRCDPISGHTALYWYRQSLGQGPEFLIYFQGTGAADDSGLPNDRFFAVRPEGSVSTLKIQRTERGDSAVYLCASSSNPALPSGQYFGPGTRLTVT.

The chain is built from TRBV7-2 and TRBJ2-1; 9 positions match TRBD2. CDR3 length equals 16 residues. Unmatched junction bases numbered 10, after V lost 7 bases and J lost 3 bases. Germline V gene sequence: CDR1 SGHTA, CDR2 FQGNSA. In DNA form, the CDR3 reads TGTGCCAGCACCCACCAAGCGGGAGGTAACTACAATGAGCAGTTCTTC. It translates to CASTHQAGGNYNEQFF.

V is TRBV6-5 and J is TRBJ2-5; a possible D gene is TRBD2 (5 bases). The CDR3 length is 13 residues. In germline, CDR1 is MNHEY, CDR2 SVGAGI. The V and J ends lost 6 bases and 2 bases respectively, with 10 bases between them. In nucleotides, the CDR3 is TGTGCCAGCAGGCGGGTATCACAAGAGACCCAGTACTTC. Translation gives CASRRVSQETQYF.

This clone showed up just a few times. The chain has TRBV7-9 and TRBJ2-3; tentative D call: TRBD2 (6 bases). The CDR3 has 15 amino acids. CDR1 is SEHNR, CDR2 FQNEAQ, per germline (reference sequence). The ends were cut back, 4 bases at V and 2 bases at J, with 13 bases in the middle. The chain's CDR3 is CASSSRAGFTDTQYF. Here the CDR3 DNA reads TGTGCCAGCAGCTCCAGAGCGGGCTTCACAGATACGCAGTATTTT. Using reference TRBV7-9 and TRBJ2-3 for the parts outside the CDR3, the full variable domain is DTGVSQNPRHKITKRGQNVTFRCDPISEHNRLYWYRQTLGQGPEFLTYFQNEAQLEKSRLLSDRFSAERPKGSFSTLEIQRTEQGDSAMYLCASSSRAGFTDTQYFGPGTRLTVL.

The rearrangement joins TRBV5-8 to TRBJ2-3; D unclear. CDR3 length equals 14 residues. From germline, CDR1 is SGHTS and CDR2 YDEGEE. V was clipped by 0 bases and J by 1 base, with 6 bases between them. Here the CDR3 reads CASSLAPGTDTQYF. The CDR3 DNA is TGTGCCAGCAGCTTGGCTCCTGGCACAGATACGCAGTATTTT. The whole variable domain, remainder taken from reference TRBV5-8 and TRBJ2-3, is EAGVTQSPTHLIKTRGQQATLRCSPISGHTSVYWYQQALGLGLQFLLWYDEGEERNRGNFPPRFSGRQFPNYSSELNVNALELEDSALYLCASSLAPGTDTQYFGPGTRLTVL.

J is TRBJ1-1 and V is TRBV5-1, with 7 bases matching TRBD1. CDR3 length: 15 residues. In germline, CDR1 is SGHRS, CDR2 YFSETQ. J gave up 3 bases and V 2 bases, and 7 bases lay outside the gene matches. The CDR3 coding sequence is TGCGCCAGCAGCTTTACAGGGGAAGCGTACACTGAAGCTTTCTTT. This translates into CASSFTGEAYTEAFF.

CDR3 sequence reads: CASSVAGLQETQYF. The CDR3 nucleotides are TGTGCCAGCAGCGTTGCGGGACTTCAAGAGACCCAGTACTTC. The chain carries TRBV9 and TRBJ2-5; D possibly corresponds to TRBD2 (6 bases). V was shortened by 2 bases and J by 2 bases, with 10 bases between the two germline ends. Looked up from germline, CDR1 is SGDLS and CDR2 is YYNGEE. The CDR3 length is 14 residues.

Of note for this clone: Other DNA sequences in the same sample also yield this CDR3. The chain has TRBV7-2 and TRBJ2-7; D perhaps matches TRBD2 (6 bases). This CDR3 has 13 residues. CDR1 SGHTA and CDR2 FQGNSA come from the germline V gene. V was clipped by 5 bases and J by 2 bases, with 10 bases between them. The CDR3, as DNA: TGTGCCAGCAGCCTCAGCGGGCCCTACGAGCAGTACTTC. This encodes CASSLSGPYEQYF. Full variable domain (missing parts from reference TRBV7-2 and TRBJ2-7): GAGVSQSPSNKVTEKGKDVELRCDPISGHTALYWYRQSLGQGLEFLIYFQGNSAPDKSGLPSDRFSAERTGGSVSTLTIQRTQQEDSAVYLCASSLSGPYEQYFGPGTRLTVT.

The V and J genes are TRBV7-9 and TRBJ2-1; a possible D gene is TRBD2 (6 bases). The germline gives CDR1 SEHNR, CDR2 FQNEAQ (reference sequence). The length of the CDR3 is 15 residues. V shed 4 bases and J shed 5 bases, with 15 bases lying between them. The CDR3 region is CASSSFLAPDNEQFF. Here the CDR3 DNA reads TGTGCCAGCAGCTCCTTTCTAGCGCCCGACAATGAGCAGTTCTTC.

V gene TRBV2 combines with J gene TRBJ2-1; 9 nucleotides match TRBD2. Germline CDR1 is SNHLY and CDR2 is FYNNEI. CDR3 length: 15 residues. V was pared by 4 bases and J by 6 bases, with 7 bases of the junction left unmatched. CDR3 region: CASSVGSGSVNEQFF. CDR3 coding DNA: TGTGCCAGCAGTGTGGGTAGCGGGAGTGTCAATGAGCAGTTCTTC.

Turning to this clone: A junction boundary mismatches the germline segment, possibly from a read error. The DNA for the CDR3 is TGTTCCAGCAGCTTAATGAGCGAGCAGTACTTC. This sequence encodes CSSSLMSEQYF. The J gene is TRBJ2-7, the V gene TRBV7-9; the D is unclear. This CDR3 spans 11 amino acids. Germline-derived CDR1 and CDR2 are SEHNR and FQNEAQ (reference sequence).

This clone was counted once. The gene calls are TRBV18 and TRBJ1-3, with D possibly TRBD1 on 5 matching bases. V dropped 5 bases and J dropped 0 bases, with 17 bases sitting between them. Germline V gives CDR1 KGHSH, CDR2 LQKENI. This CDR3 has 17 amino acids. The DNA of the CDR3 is TGTGCCAGCTCAGAAACTCAGGGCCCGCTCTCTGGAAACACCATATATTTT. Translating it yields CASSETQGPLSGNTIYF.